One and the same sample provided the 21 T cell receptor beta chains below, sequenced in a study of blood T cell repertoires in COVID-19. Sequencing was performed with immunoSEQ multiplex PCR; in TCRdb, only in-frame clones are kept and a portion is missing. The sample holds 300,000 to 350,000 clones, over 85% seen once. The sequencing sample was made of PBMCs or T cells enriched from blood (not recorded which). The receptors come from a woman under 40 who had recovered from COVID-19.

The chain combines TRBV5-6 with TRBJ1-1; possibly TRBD1 for D (5 bases). The CDR3 is 15 amino acids. Germline values: CDR1 SGHDT, CDR2 YYEEEE. The ends were cut back, 0 bases at V and 3 bases at J, with 12 bases in the middle. CDR3 DNA: TGTGCCAGCAGCTTGGTGCGGGGGACGTACACTGAAGCTTTCTTT. This translates into CASSLVRGTYTEAFF.

V and J are TRBV4-1 and TRBJ1-1; no clear D. CDR1 MGHRA and CDR2 YSYEKL come from the germline V gene. The V gene lost 2 bases and the J gene lost 8 bases, with 15 bases spanning the gap. The CDR3 totals 14 residues. In DNA form, the CDR3 reads TGCGCCAGCAGCCAACTCCATGTCACTAGAGAAGCTTTCTTT. Its translation is CASSQLHVTREAFF.

The chain has TRBV18 and TRBJ2-7, with 15 bases lining up with TRBD2. The CDR3 has 19 amino acids. The V gene's germline CDR1 is KGHSH and CDR2 LQKENI. V was clipped by 3 bases and J by 1 base; unmatched bases: 10. The CDR3 here is CASSPYSGTSGRFSYEQYF. The DNA of the CDR3 is TGTGCCAGCTCACCGTACTCCGGGACTAGCGGGAGGTTTTCCTACGAGCAGTACTTC. The full variable domain, rest sourced from reference TRBV18 and TRBJ2-7, is NAGVMQNPRHLVRRRGQEARLRCSPMKGHSHVYWYRQLPEEGLKFMVYLQKENIIDESGMPKERFSAEFPKEGPSILRIQQVVRGDSAAYFCASSPYSGTSGRFSYEQYFGPGTRLTVT.

The rearrangement uses TRBV4-2 and TRBJ2-2, with D maybe TRBD1 (5 bases). CDR3 length: 19 amino acids. Germline lookup yields CDR1 LGHNA and CDR2 YNFKEQ. V dropped 0 bases and J dropped 2 bases, with 19 bases sitting between them. The chain's CDR3 is CASSQDILPAGPNTGELFF. CDR3 nucleotides: TGTGCCAGCAGCCAAGATATTCTCCCGGCAGGGCCAAACACCGGGGAGCTGTTTTTT.

V usage is TRBV7-2 and J usage is TRBJ2-1, with 9 bases that match TRBD2. The germline V gene encodes CDR1 SGHTA and CDR2 FQGNSA. J lost 7 bases, V lost 1 base, and 5 bases had no gene match. The CDR3 length is 15 residues. CDR3 sequence reads: CASSLGLAEGNEQFF. In DNA form, the CDR3 reads TGTGCCAGCAGCTTAGGACTAGCGGAGGGAAATGAGCAGTTCTTC.

The V and J genes are TRBV29-1 and TRBJ2-1; 7 bases line up with TRBD2. Trimming at V came to 6 bases and at J to 4 bases, leaving 9 bases not matched to a gene. This CDR3 region has 14 residues. Germline CDR1 reads SQVTM; CDR2 reads ANQGSEA. The CDR3: CSVETGLPYNEQFF. Here the CDR3 DNA reads TGCAGCGTAGAAACGGGACTACCTTACAATGAGCAGTTCTTC.

The V gene is TRBV19, the J gene TRBJ2-3; 9 bases agree with TRBD2. The CDR3 runs to 16 residues. J lost 0 bases, V lost 2 bases, and 3 bases had no gene match. CDR1 LNHDA and CDR2 SQIVND come from the germline V gene (reference sequence). Here the CDR3 reads CASSIPSGASTDTQYF. DNA for the CDR3: TGTGCCAGTAGTATACCTAGCGGGGCAAGCACAGATACGCAGTATTTT.

The J gene is TRBJ2-7, the V gene TRBV18; no clear D. Germline V CDR1 and CDR2: KGHSH, LQKENI. V was pared by 0 bases and J by 5 bases, with 14 bases between. The CDR3 runs to 15 residues. The CDR3 nucleotides read TGTGCCAGCTCACCACCAGGCGCCCCCCGGGACGAGCAGTACTTC. Encoded protein: CASSPPGAPRDEQYF.

This chain connects TRBV7-2 to TRBJ2-3; 11 bases align to TRBD2. V was clipped by 3 bases and J by 8 bases; unmatched bases: 7. CDR1 is SGHTA and CDR2 is FQGNSA in the germline V gene. The CDR3 covers 15 residues. Here the CDR3 reads CASSFPTSGKGTQYF. CDR3 nucleotide sequence: TGTGCCAGCAGCTTTCCGACTAGCGGGAAAGGTACGCAGTATTTT.

V is TRBV5-1 and J is TRBJ2-1; 11 bases align to TRBD1. Looked up from germline, CDR1 is SGHRS and CDR2 is YFSETQ. The trim removed 0 bases at V and 7 bases at J, leaving 3 bases unmatched. The CDR3 length is 15 residues. The CDR3 loop reads CASSLEGQGGNEQFF. CDR3 DNA sequence: TGCGCCAGCAGCTTGGAGGGACAGGGGGGAAATGAGCAGTTCTTC.

This chain uses TRBV7-2 with TRBJ1-5; D call uncertain. Per the germline V gene, CDR1 is SGHTA and CDR2 is FQGNSA. This CDR3 is built from 18 residues. Trimming cost V 1 base and J 1 base, with 17 bases left between them. The CDR3 region has the DNA TGTGCCAGCAGCTTAGTAAGTTTCCACGCGCAAAGCAATCAGCCCCAGCATTTT. It specifies CASSLVSFHAQSNQPQHF.

The chain employs TRBV2 and TRBJ1-2; D unresolved. Trimming took off 7 bases at V and 2 bases at J, with 14 bases between the two ends. The CDR3 sequence is 14 residues long. Germline CDR1 and CDR2: SNHLY and FYNNEI. The CDR3 sequence is CASMRGILNYGYTF. The CDR3 bases are TGTGCCAGCATGCGCGGTATTCTGAACTATGGCTACACCTTC.

V is TRBV6-5 and J is TRBJ1-2; TRBD1 agrees at 7 bases. The CDR3 has 13 residues. Trimming took 6 bases from V and 4 from J; bases not matched to a gene: 5. Germline lookup yields CDR1 MNHEY and CDR2 SVGAGI. The chain's CDR3 is CASRGDSSYGYTF. The DNA of the CDR3 is TGTGCCAGCAGGGGGGACAGTTCCTATGGCTACACCTTC.

The chain is built from TRBV7-2 and TRBJ2-1; 7 bases map to TRBD2. Germline V gene lookup returns CDR1 SGHTA and CDR2 FQGNSA. J was trimmed by 6 bases and V by 3 bases; bases with no gene match: 11. The CDR3 loop spans 16 amino acids. The CDR3 bases are TGTGCCAGCAGCTTTGCCTCTGGACTAGGTATCAATGAGCAGTTCTTC. Amino acids: CASSFASGLGINEQFF.

This clone has only a few counts. The V gene is TRBV5-4, the J gene TRBJ2-7, with D perhaps TRBD2 (5 bases). The CDR3 has 15 residues. The V end was cut by 2 bases, the J end by 4 bases, with 16 bases between. Germline lookup yields CDR1 SGHNT and CDR2 YYREEE (reference sequence). The CDR3 coding sequence is TGTGCCAGCAGCTTTGAGGGCAGGTTTATGTACGAGCAGTACTTC. It codes for CASSFEGRFMYEQYF.

This sequence joins TRBV6-5 and TRBJ2-7; TRBD1 might be the D (8 bases). The CDR3 spans 15 residues. V shed 5 bases and J shed 3 bases, with 17 bases lying between them. From germline, CDR1 is MNHEY and CDR2 SVGAGI. The CDR3 DNA reads TGTGCCAGCAGTCCCTTACACAGGGGGGGCTACGAGCAGTACTTC. Translation: CASSPLHRGGYEQYF.

This rearrangement joins TRBV6-2 or TRBV6-3 to TRBJ2-1, with 11 nucleotides matching TRBD1. The germline V gene encodes CDR1 MNHEY and CDR2 SVGEGT. The CDR3 length is 17 residues. V lost 5 bases to trimming and J lost 6 bases; unmatched junction nucleotides: 12. CDR3 sequence reads: CASSPSDRGRSFNEQFF. The CDR3 DNA reads as TGTGCCAGCAGTCCCTCGGACAGGGGGCGTTCTTTCAATGAGCAGTTCTTC.

Only one count was recorded for this clone. The chain links TRBV15 to TRBJ1-2; tentatively, D is TRBD1 (6 bases). CDR3 length: 16 amino acids. Trimming removed 4 bases from V and 2 bases from J, with 17 bases in between. CDR1 and CDR2 from the germline V gene are LNHNV and YYDKDF (reference sequence). CDR3 sequence: CATSTRSRDTNYGYTF. In DNA form, the CDR3 reads TGTGCCACCAGCACACGAAGCAGGGACACCAACTATGGCTACACCTTC.

This rearrangement joins TRBV18 to TRBJ1-1; D is possibly TRBD1 (6 bases). V dropped 1 base and J dropped 0 bases, with 12 bases sitting between them. The V gene's germline CDR1 is KGHSH and CDR2 LQKENI. The CDR3 consists of 16 residues. In DNA, the CDR3 is TGTGCCAGCTCACCACGTGGACAGACCATGAACACTGAAGCTTTCTTT. Residues: CASSPRGQTMNTEAFF.

This chain uses TRBV7-2 with TRBJ1-2; a weak D match, TRBD1 (5 bases). Germline assignment: CDR1 SGHTA and CDR2 FQGNSA. The CDR3 loop spans 14 amino acids. V was cut by 1 base and J by 4 bases, with 10 bases left in between. CDR3: CASSLVTASYGYTF. DNA of the CDR3: TGTGCCAGCAGCTTAGTGACAGCTTCCTATGGCTACACCTTC.

The chain couples TRBV6-5 to TRBJ1-1, with TRBD1 matching over 8 bases. Per the germline V gene, CDR1 is MNHEY and CDR2 is SVGAGI. V lost 0 bases and J lost 1; bases outside the gene matches: 4. The CDR3 is 16 residues long. The CDR3, as DNA: TGTGCCAGCAGTTACTCTCGGACAGGGTGGAACACTGAAGCTTTCTTT. This gives the protein CASSYSRTGWNTEAFF.